Following are 31 T cell receptor beta chains from one sample sequenced in a study of shared clonotypes between healthy human individuals. Libraries were prepared by immunoSEQ multiplex PCR; TCRdb keeps only in-frame clonotypes and omits some of them. The profile shows about 1 million clones, 65% to 75% of them singletons. Sequencing was done on a sample of memory CD4+ T cells sorted from blood. Specified subset: CD45RA-negative fraction. The receptors originated from a man younger than 30 in good health.

This chain uses TRBV28 with TRBJ1-2, with 7 nucleotides matching TRBD1. V was clipped by 2 bases and J by 6 bases; unmatched bases: 12. The length of the CDR3 is 16 residues. The germline V gene has CDR1 MDHEN and CDR2 SYDVKM. The CDR3 sequence: CASSLRAGTVYNGYTF. DNA for the CDR3: TGTGCCAGCAGTTTACGAGCAGGGACAGTGTATAATGGCTACACCTTC.

The genes are TRBV6-5 and TRBJ1-1; possible D gene TRBD1, 6 bases. V was clipped by 1 base and J by 9 bases, with 9 bases between them. Germline V lookup: CDR1 MNHEY, CDR2 SVGAGI. There are 12 residues in the CDR3. The CDR3: CASSYLQGQAFF. CDR3 nucleotide sequence: TGTGCCAGCAGTTACTTGCAGGGGCAAGCTTTCTTT.

This sequence joins TRBV4-1 and TRBJ2-5; 8 positions match TRBD2. Looked up from germline, CDR1 is MGHRA and CDR2 is YSYEKL. The junction had 13 bases not matched to a gene; V was cut back by 5 bases and J by 2 bases. This CDR3 contains 17 residues. CDR3 DNA: TGCGCCAGCAGCACTCCTCGGGCTAGCGGGTATCAAGAGACCCAGTACTTC. It codes for CASSTPRASGYQETQYF.

The genes are TRBV6-7 and TRBJ2-2; D gene ambiguous. TRBV6-7 falls under the ORF class, with uncertain function. The CDR3 length is 14 residues. Trimming stripped 8 bases from V and 0 bases from J, with 10 bases between. CDR3 coding DNA: TGTGCCAGCCATAGTTCTCCGAACACCGGGGAGCTGTTTTTT. It yields the protein CASHSSPNTGELFF.

This clone was found once. The chain combines TRBV4-1 with TRBJ1-4, with a possible D match to TRBD1 (5 bases). The V end lost 5 bases, the J end lost 0 bases, and 10 bases lay between the germline ends. Looked up from germline, CDR1 is MGHRA and CDR2 is YSYEKL. CDR3 length: 15 residues. CDR3: CASSATGATNEKLFF. CDR3 DNA: TGCGCCAGCAGCGCTACAGGAGCAACTAATGAAAAACTGTTTTTT.

The rearrangement links TRBV23-1 to TRBJ2-7; weak D call: TRBD2 (6 bases). TRBV23-1 is classed as an ORF, of uncertain function. Trimming cost V 0 bases and J 4 bases, with 19 bases left between them. This CDR3 region has 17 residues. The CDR3 region has the DNA TGCGCCAGCAGTCAATCGGGAGGCTGCCGGTTGGAATACGAGCAGTACTTC. This sequence encodes CASSQSGGCRLEYEQYF.

This clone was found a few times. The chain joins TRBV30 to TRBJ1-4; D not resolved. Trimming stripped 2 bases from V and 0 bases from J, with 7 bases between. The CDR3 is made up of 14 amino acids. CDR1 is GTSNPN, CDR2 SVGIG, per germline (reference sequence). This chain's CDR3 is CAWSLTATNEKLFF. Written as DNA, the CDR3 is TGTGCCTGGAGTCTAACTGCAACTAATGAAAAACTGTTTTTT.

J is TRBJ2-7 and V is TRBV30, with TRBD2 identical over 9 bases. Germline-derived CDR1 and CDR2 are GTSNPN and SVGIG (reference sequence). J was trimmed by 0 bases and V by 7 bases; bases with no gene match: 4. The CDR3 extends over 13 amino acids. This CDR3 is CAYLAGSSYEQYF. DNA for the CDR3: TGTGCCTACCTAGCGGGGAGCTCCTACGAGCAGTACTTC.

This clone was counted once. This chain connects TRBV4-1 to TRBJ2-4; no definite D call. In germline, CDR1 is MGHRA, CDR2 YSYEKL. The CDR3 is made up of 17 amino acids. The V end was cut by 0 bases, the J end by 4 bases, with 16 bases between. CDR3 amino acids: CASSQEAAQANKNIQYF. In nucleotides, the CDR3 is TGCGCCAGCAGCCAAGAGGCAGCCCAAGCTAATAAAAACATTCAGTACTTC.

The rearrangement uses TRBV7-9 and TRBJ1-3; D possibly corresponds to TRBD1 (5 bases). Looked up from germline, CDR1 is SEHNR and CDR2 is FQNEAQ (reference sequence). V dropped 7 bases and J dropped 0 bases, with 7 bases sitting between them. CDR3 length equals 13 residues. CDR3 amino acids: CASIGGSGNTIYF. The CDR3 nucleotides are TGTGCCAGCATCGGGGGCTCTGGAAACACCATATATTTT. The full variable domain, its missing parts supplied by reference TRBV7-9 and TRBJ1-3, is DTGVSQNPRHKITKRGQNVTFRCDPISEHNRLYWYRQTLGQGPEFLTYFQNEAQLEKSRLLSDRFSAERPKGSFSTLEIQRTEQGDSAMYLCASIGGSGNTIYFGEGSWLTVV.

The chain carries TRBV14 and TRBJ1-2; D unresolved. Germline V gene data show CDR1 as SGHDN and CDR2 as FVKESK. This CDR3 region has 12 residues. V shed 1 base and J shed 12 bases, with 12 bases lying between them. This CDR3 reads CASSQGPRMDTF. The CDR3 nucleotides read TGTGCCAGCAGCCAAGGTCCCAGGATGGACACCTTC.

This clone was counted a few times. The genes are TRBV9 and TRBJ1-1, with unresolved D. Germline lookup yields CDR1 SGDLS and CDR2 YYNGEE. The CDR3 is made up of 12 amino acids. V dropped 0 bases and J dropped 11 bases, with 11 bases sitting between them. CDR3 nucleotides: TGTGCCAGCAGCGTAGACGGGAGAGATGCTTTCTTT. Amino acid sequence: CASSVDGRDAFF.

J is TRBJ1-2 and V is TRBV6-1, with D uncertain. From germline, CDR1 is MNHNS and CDR2 SASEGT. This CDR3 region has 16 residues. V dropped 4 bases and J dropped 0 bases, with 15 bases sitting between them. The CDR3 sequence is CASSGGRVTSNYGYTF. The DNA of the CDR3 is TGTGCCAGCAGTGGGGGTCGGGTTACCTCTAACTATGGCTACACCTTC.

J is TRBJ1-3 and V is TRBV15; D is unclear. Germline V gives CDR1 LNHNV, CDR2 YYDKDF (reference sequence). V lost 1 base and J 0 bases, leaving 13 bases between the germline ends. This CDR3 has 17 residues. The CDR3 loop is CATSRGALLSSGNTIYF. CDR3 nucleotides: TGTGCCACCAGCAGAGGGGCATTACTATCCTCTGGAAACACCATATATTTT.

This chain joins TRBV29-1 and TRBJ2-1; a weak D match, TRBD2 (6 bases). V lost 8 bases, J lost 0 bases, and 17 bases lay in between. Germline CDR1 SQVTM, CDR2 ANQGSEA. The CDR3 loop spans 15 amino acids. Written as DNA, the CDR3 is TGCAGCCCAAAGGGACTCGCGAGCTCCTACAATGAGCAGTTCTTC. Translation: CSPKGLASSYNEQFF.

The chain has TRBV6-5 and TRBJ2-3; D perhaps matches TRBD1 (5 bases). This CDR3 has 16 amino acids. Germline CDR1 MNHEY, CDR2 SVGAGI. Trimming left V 0 bases short and J 1 base short, with 11 bases between. This CDR3 is CASSYSSGIGTDTQYF. Written as DNA, the CDR3 is TGTGCCAGCAGTTACTCCTCAGGGATTGGCACAGATACGCAGTATTTT.

The rearrangement uses TRBV7-2 and TRBJ2-5; 8 bases map to TRBD1. Germline CDR1 reads SGHTA; CDR2 reads FQGNSA. The CDR3 spans 13 residues. The V gene end was trimmed by 7 bases and the J gene end by 4 bases; junction bases not matched to a gene: 5. CDR3 loop: CASTRGPGETQYF. The CDR3 DNA is TGTGCCAGCACCAGGGGGCCAGGAGAGACCCAGTACTTC.

The CDR3 DNA follows: TGCGCCAGCAGCCGGTCGGGGGAGGACGAGCAGTACTTC. Amino acids: CASSRSGEDEQYF. The rearrangement links TRBV4-3 to TRBJ2-7, with TRBD2 as a possible D gene (6 bases). Trimming removed 4 bases from V and 5 bases from J, with 12 bases in between. CDR3 length: 13 amino acids. Germline V CDR1 and CDR2: LGHNA, YSLEER.

The chain has TRBV28 and TRBJ1-6; 10 bases are a match to TRBD1. The CDR3 runs to 16 residues. CDR1 and CDR2 (germline): MDHEN, SYDVKM. The V gene end was trimmed by 5 bases and the J gene end by 7 bases; junction bases not matched to a gene: 8. This chain's CDR3 is CASSAETGGRNSPLHF. CDR3 DNA sequence: TGTGCCAGCAGTGCAGAGACAGGGGGCAGGAATTCACCCCTCCACTTT.

This rearrangement joins TRBV7-2 to TRBJ1-4; D call uncertain. This CDR3 comprises 15 residues. V gave up 5 bases and J gave up 4 bases, with 14 bases separating them. CDR1 is SGHTA, CDR2 FQGNSA, per germline. CDR3 nucleotides: TGTGCCAGCAGCCGAGATTCGGCAGTTAATGAAAAACTGTTTTTT. Its translation is CASSRDSAVNEKLFF.

This chain uses TRBV10-3 with TRBJ2-3, with D unclear. Between the trimmed V and J ends, which lost 8 bases and 6 bases, there was a span of 9 bases. The CDR3 extends over 11 amino acids. In germline, CDR1 is ENHRY, CDR2 SYGVKD. The CDR3 loop reads CAIGLKDTQYF. The CDR3 bases are TGTGCCATCGGTCTGAAGGATACGCAGTATTTT.

The gene calls are TRBV10-3 and TRBJ2-2; no reliable D call. This CDR3 spans 11 amino acids. Looked up from germline, CDR1 is ENHRY and CDR2 is SYGVKD. Between the trimmed V and J ends, which lost 11 bases and 4 bases, there was a span of 8 bases. The CDR3 loop is CAVSGTGELFF. In nucleotides, the CDR3 is TGTGCCGTATCAGGCACCGGGGAGCTGTTTTTT.

The CDR3 region is CASSPMGGKVTEAFF. Here the CDR3 DNA reads TGTGCCAGCAGCCCTATGGGGGGGAAAGTCACTGAAGCTTTCTTT. The gene calls are TRBV5-6 and TRBJ1-1; D is perhaps TRBD1 (5 bases). Germline V lookup: CDR1 SGHDT, CDR2 YYEEEE. V lost 4 bases to trimming and J lost 4 bases, with 17 bases between them. The CDR3 totals 15 residues.

The chain combines TRBV5-1 with TRBJ2-7, with D possibly being TRBD2 (6 bases). CDR3 length: 15 residues. CDR1 is SGHRS, CDR2 YFSETQ, per germline. Trimming stripped 1 base from V and 5 bases from J, with 16 bases between. The CDR3 nucleotides read TGCGCCAGCAGCTTGAGAGCCGGGGGTGGCGACGAGCAGTACTTC. This gives the protein CASSLRAGGGDEQYF.

The V and J genes are TRBV30 and TRBJ1-3; 7 bases agree with TRBD1. CDR1 is GTSNPN, CDR2 SVGIG, per germline (reference sequence). After removal of 1 base from V and 2 bases from J, the junction contained 8 bases not matched to a gene. The CDR3 covers 16 residues. CDR3 nucleotides: TGTGCCTGGAGTGCAATCACAGGGGCCACTGGAAACACCATATATTTT. Translated, it gives CAWSAITGATGNTIYF.

The rearrangement uses TRBV2 and TRBJ1-6; D is possibly TRBD1 (5 bases). CDR3 length: 15 amino acids. Deletions cut 11 bases from V and 0 bases from J, with 14 bases between. Germline CDR1 SNHLY, CDR2 FYNNEI. The CDR3 nucleotides read TGTGCCTGCGGGGCAGCAAGCTCCTATAATTCACCCCTCCACTTT. Translated: CACGAASSYNSPLHF.

The chain combines TRBV13 with TRBJ2-1; weak D call: TRBD2 (5 bases). The CDR3 spans 15 residues. V was trimmed by 2 bases and J by 4 bases, leaving 12 bases between them. Germline loops: CDR1 PRHDT, CDR2 FYEKMQ (reference sequence). The CDR3 loop is CASSLRPSGYNEQFF. CDR3 bases: TGTGCCAGCAGCTTACGGCCCAGCGGATACAATGAGCAGTTCTTC.

This clone has a handful of counts. The rearrangement uses TRBV5-1 and TRBJ2-1; D gene uncertain. The V end lost 0 bases, the J end lost 5 bases, and 12 bases lay between the germline ends. The CDR3 is 15 amino acids. Germline CDR1 is SGHRS and CDR2 is YFSETQ. CDR3 sequence: CASSLVLGADNEQFF. The CDR3 region has the DNA TGCGCCAGCAGCTTGGTCCTGGGCGCCGACAATGAGCAGTTCTTC. The full variable domain, completed using reference TRBV5-1 and TRBJ2-1, is KAGVTQTPRYLIKTRGQQVTLSCSPISGHRSVSWYQQTPGQGLQFLFEYFSETQRNKGNFPGRFSGRQFSNSRSEMNVSTLELGDSALYLCASSLVLGADNEQFFGPGTRLTVL.

Comment on this clone: At one end the junction does not follow the germline gene, possibly because of a read error. V usage is TRBV7-7 and J usage is TRBJ2-2; maybe TRBD2 (7 bases). The CDR3 contains 15 residues. The V gene's germline CDR1 is SSHAT and CDR2 FNYEAQ (reference sequence). The CDR3 region is CASSFGGATPGELFF. In DNA form, the CDR3 reads TGTGCTAGCAGCTTTGGGGGGGCCACCCCCGGGGAGCTGTTTTTT.

Of note for this clone: The sample holds other DNA sequences that translate to the same CDR3. The rearrangement uses TRBV7-9 and TRBJ1-6, with a weak D call TRBD1 (5 bases). The CDR3 has 14 amino acids. Germline CDR1 reads SEHNR; CDR2 reads FQNEAQ (reference sequence). Trimming shortened V by 6 bases and J by 5 bases, and 11 bases separated the two germline ends. DNA of the CDR3: TGTGCCAGCAGTCGGGACCGTGATAATTCACCCCTCCACTTT. Translated, it gives CASSRDRDNSPLHF. Full variable domain (remainder filled in from reference TRBV7-9 and TRBJ1-6): DTGVSQNPRHKITKRGQNVTFRCDPISEHNRLYWYRQTLGQGPEFLTYFQNEAQLEKSRLLSDRFSAERPKGSFSTLEIQRTEQGDSAMYLCASSRDRDNSPLHFGNGTRLTVT.

The rearrangement uses TRBV11-2 and TRBJ1-2; TRBD1 might be the D (6 bases). With 5 bases removed from V and 8 bases from J, the gap between germline ends came to 12 bases. The germline gives CDR1 SGHAT, CDR2 FQNNGV. The CDR3 totals 12 residues. The CDR3 here is CASSPRTGGYTF. CDR3 DNA: TGTGCCAGCAGCCCGAGAACAGGGGGCTACACCTTC. Based on the CDR3 plus reference TRBV11-2 and TRBJ1-2, the full variable domain is EAGVAQSPRYKIIEKRQSVAFWCNPISGHATLYWYQQILGQGPKLLIQFQNNGVVDDSQLPKDRFSAERLKGVDSTLKIQPAKLEDSAVYLCASSPRTGGYTFGSGTRLTVV.